This is a list of T cell receptor beta chains from one sample in a study of blood T cells in healthy people across ages. MiXCR was run by TCRdb on the 5' RACE reads, yielding one entry per CDR3 protein. The table lists about 1.4 million distinct CDR3 sequences, approximately 60% of them singletons. The sequenced sample was blood. These receptors were collected from a man younger than 30 in good health. The CDR3 runs from the conserved cysteine through the conserved F or W. A D gene is named only where the DNA matches it firmly. The size of a clone is reported for some rows only, either as once, few or many, or as a class for expanded clones.

CDR3 DNA,CDR3 protein,D gene,J gene,clone size,V gene
TGTGCCAGCAGCATTCGGAGGGGAGGCAGCTCCTACAATGAGCAGTTCTTC,CASSIRRGGSSYNEQFF,NA,TRBJ2-1,once,TRBV21-1
TGCGCCAGCAGCCAAAGGGCCCTTGTCTCCTACGAGCAGTACTTC,CASSQRALVSYEQYF,NA,TRBJ2-7,NA,TRBV4-1
TGTGCCAGCTCCAAGCGGGCTAGCGGCCAAGAGACCCAGTACTTC,CASSKRASGQETQYF,TRBD2,TRBJ2-5,few,TRBV6-1
TGCGCCAGCAGCCAAGTCAAAGCATGGGGCACTGAAGCTTTCTTT,CASSQVKAWGTEAFF,NA,TRBJ1-1,many,TRBV4-1
TGCGCCAGCAGAGTGGGGGTTCAAGAGACCCAGTACTTC,CASRVGVQETQYF,NA,TRBJ2-5,NA,TRBV5-1
TGTGCCAGCTCCTTAGAGGTCGGGGGGTCTGGGGCCAACGTCCTGACTTTC,CASSLEVGGSGANVLTF,TRBD2,TRBJ2-6,few,TRBV7-2
TGTGCCAGCAGCATAGGGCGGGCGGATTACGAGCAGTACTTC,CASSIGRADYEQYF,NA,TRBJ2-7,NA,TRBV5-6
TGTGCCAGCAGCCAACAAGACAGGACAAACAATGAGCAGTTCTTC,CASSQQDRTNNEQFF,NA,TRBJ2-1,NA,TRBV4-2
TGTGCCAGCAGTAAAGGCCGACAGTTTGGCGAGCAGTACTTC,CASSKGRQFGEQYF,NA,TRBJ2-7,once,TRBV2
TGTGCCATCAGCACCAACAGGGATCGCGAGCAGTACTTC,CAISTNRDREQYF,NA,TRBJ2-7,NA,TRBV10-3
TGCAGCTCAAGACTAGCGGGCCAAGAGACCCAGTACTTC,CSSRLAGQETQYF,TRBD2,TRBJ2-5,few,TRBV29-1
TGCAGTGCTAGTGGGCTAGCGGGAGGGCCGGTCCCCCACGAGCAGTACTTC,CSASGLAGGPVPHEQYF,TRBD2,TRBJ2-7,NA,TRBV20-1
TGTGCCAGCAGCTTAGGTTTTCGGCTAGCGGGGCTCACAGATACGCAGTATTTT,CASSLGFRLAGLTDTQYF,TRBD2,TRBJ2-3,once,TRBV7-6
TGCAGTGCTAGCGGGCAGGGGGACTCCTACGAGCAGTACTTC,CSASGQGDSYEQYF,TRBD1,TRBJ2-7,NA,TRBV20-1
TGCAGTGCTAGGGGGACCCCTCCAGATACGCAGTATTTT,CSARGTPPDTQYF,NA,TRBJ2-3,NA,TRBV20-1
TGCAGCGTTGAGGAGTTGGCTAATGAAAAACTGTTTTTT,CSVEELANEKLFF,NA,TRBJ1-4,NA,TRBV29-1
TGTGCCAGCAGCCAAGATGATCTCACAGAACCTCTGGAGTATGGCTACACCTTC,CASSQDDLTEPLEYGYTF,NA,TRBJ1-2,NA,TRBV4-2
TGCGCCAGCAGCTTGGCCTACAGGGTCTATGGCTACACCTTC,CASSLAYRVYGYTF,NA,TRBJ1-2,NA,TRBV5-1
TGTGCCAGCAGCCCCGCCCAGGGGTACGAGCAGTACTTC,CASSPAQGYEQYF,NA,TRBJ2-7,NA,TRBV7-2
TGTGCCAGCAGTGTAACAGGGACCCGGAGTGAAGCTTTCTTT,CASSVTGTRSEAFF,NA,TRBJ1-1,NA,TRBV2
TGTGCCAGCAGCTTAGCTGCTAGCGATCTATTGGAGACCCAGTACTTC,CASSLAASDLLETQYF,NA,TRBJ2-5,NA,TRBV11-2
TGCAGCGTTGAAGGACAGGGCCCCAATGAAAAACTGTTTTTT,CSVEGQGPNEKLFF,TRBD1,TRBJ1-4,NA,TRBV29-1
TGCAGTGCTAGGCTAGCGGAACCCTACGAGCAGTACTTC,CSARLAEPYEQYF,TRBD2,TRBJ2-7,NA,TRBV20-1
TGCAGCGTTGGGCAGTTCTACGAGCAGTACTTC,CSVGQFYEQYF,NA,TRBJ2-7,few,TRBV29-1
TGTGCCAGCAGCAACCAGTTTGGAGGGGCTGGTCAGCCCCAGCATTTT,CASSNQFGGAGQPQHF,NA,TRBJ1-5,NA,TRBV21-1
TGCAGCGTTTCGGGGGGGAGCTCCTACAATGAGCAGTACTTC,CSVSGGSSYNEQYF,TRBD2,TRBJ2-7,NA,TRBV29-1
TGCAGCGTTGAAGATCCCCTCAGGGCTGGCGGCTACACCTTC,CSVEDPLRAGGYTF,NA,TRBJ1-2,few,TRBV29-1
TGTGCCGGCAGCCCATCTGTCCTCACTACTATCACTGGGGCCAACGTCCTGACTTTC,CAGSPSVLTTITGANVLTF,NA,TRBJ2-6,NA,TRBV7-9
TGCGCCAGCAGCTTGGGACAGGGAGCTGCGATGAACACTGAAGCTTTCTTT,CASSLGQGAAMNTEAFF,TRBD1,TRBJ1-1,NA,TRBV5-1
TGTGCCAGCAGTTTAAAGCAGTATCCAGCAAACACTGAAGCTTTCTTT,CASSLKQYPANTEAFF,NA,TRBJ1-1,NA,TRBV28
TGTGCCAGCAGCCCCAGGGACAAGAAAGCTTTCTTT,CASSPRDKKAFF,NA,TRBJ1-1,NA,TRBV12-3/TRBV12-4
TGCGCCAGCAGCTTGTACAACCCGAGCTCCTACAATGAGCAGTTCTTC,CASSLYNPSSYNEQFF,NA,TRBJ2-1,NA,TRBV5-1
TGTGCCAGCGTGACTAGCGGTCCCTCCTACAATGAGCAGTTCTTC,CASVTSGPSYNEQFF,TRBD2,TRBJ2-1,NA,TRBV7-9
TGTGCCAGCAGCCAGGGACTCTCGAGCTCCTACGAGCAGTACTTC,CASSQGLSSSYEQYF,NA,TRBJ2-7,NA,TRBV14
TGCGCCAGCAGCCAAGATCGGGACGGCGGTATGACCCAGTACTTC,CASSQDRDGGMTQYF,NA,TRBJ2-5,NA,TRBV4-1
TGTGCCAGCAGCTTTAGCGATAGCTCCTACGAGCAGTACTTC,CASSFSDSSYEQYF,NA,TRBJ2-7,few,TRBV7-9
TGTGCCAGCAGTTACGGTCCAGGGACGAACACCGGGGAGCTGTTTTTT,CASSYGPGTNTGELFF,NA,TRBJ2-2,NA,TRBV6-2/TRBV6-3
TGCGCCAGCAGCCAAGATCGTACAACTGCGGGGGGCTACGAGCAGTACTTC,CASSQDRTTAGGYEQYF,TRBD2,TRBJ2-7,few,TRBV4-3
TGTGCCAGCAGTAGACTAGAAGCCTACAATGAGCAGTACTTC,CASSRLEAYNEQYF,NA,TRBJ2-4,NA,TRBV6-5
TGCAGTGCTAGAGGTGTGGAATTTACGCAGTATTTT,CSARGVEFTQYF,NA,TRBJ2-3,NA,TRBV20-1
TGTGCCAGCAGTAAACTAGCCAGGGGTGAGCAGTTCTTC,CASSKLARGEQFF,NA,TRBJ2-1,NA,TRBV27
TGTGCCAGCAGTTTAGCGTACGGGGTTACACCCTACGAGCAGTACTTC,CASSLAYGVTPYEQYF,NA,TRBJ2-7,NA,TRBV12-3/TRBV12-4
TGTGCCAGCAGCCTAGATCGACGAGCGGCTTCCTACGAGCAGTACTTC,CASSLDRRAASYEQYF,NA,TRBJ2-7,few,TRBV7-9
TGTGCCAGCGGGGAGGCAGTATACACCGGGGAGCTGTTTTTT,CASGEAVYTGELFF,NA,TRBJ2-2,NA,TRBV6-1
TGTGCCAGCAGCCCTTCGGACAGGGAAGAGACCCAGTACTTC,CASSPSDREETQYF,TRBD1,TRBJ2-5,NA,TRBV3-1
TGTGCCAGCAGCTCCACTAGGGGGTCCTACGAGCAGTACTTC,CASSSTRGSYEQYF,NA,TRBJ2-7,few,TRBV7-2
TGCAGCGTTGTCGTACAGGGGCGGTCGTCTGAAGCTTTCTTT,CSVVVQGRSSEAFF,TRBD1,TRBJ1-1,NA,TRBV29-1
TGCAGTGGGAAAGGGACAGCCCAAGAGACCCAGTACTTC,CSGKGTAQETQYF,TRBD1,TRBJ2-5,few,TRBV20-1
TGCAGTGCTACAAGACAGGGAACGAACACTGAAGCTTTCTTT,CSATRQGTNTEAFF,TRBD1,TRBJ1-1,NA,TRBV20-1
TGTGCCAGCAGCCCCGTGGTGAGGGACGAGCAGTACTTC,CASSPVVRDEQYF,NA,TRBJ2-7,NA,TRBV7-2
TGTGCCAGCAGTTACCCGGCAGGGTTCCCAGATACGCAGTATTTT,CASSYPAGFPDTQYF,NA,TRBJ2-3,NA,TRBV6-5
TGTGCCAGCAGTTTTTCGACTAGCTTCGTGACAGATACGCAGTATTTT,CASSFSTSFVTDTQYF,TRBD2,TRBJ2-3,NA,TRBV12-3/TRBV12-4
TGCAGCGCCCCCCCAGCGGGGGGGCTTAATGAGCAGTTCTTC,CSAPPAGGLNEQFF,TRBD2,TRBJ2-1,NA,TRBV29-1
TGTGCCAGCAGTTTAGAGGGACTAGCGGGAGGGACCGGGGAGCTGTTTTTT,CASSLEGLAGGTGELFF,TRBD2,TRBJ2-2,NA,TRBV12-3/TRBV12-4
TGTGCCAGCAGCCAAAGCCCGACAGGTCTCTACGAGCAGTACTTC,CASSQSPTGLYEQYF,NA,TRBJ2-7,few,TRBV4-2
TGCGCCAGCAGCCAACGGGGGTCAACCGACCAAGAGCAGTTCTTC,CASSQRGSTDQEQFF,NA,TRBJ2-1,once,TRBV4-1
TGTGCCAATCGGGACAACACAGATACGCAGTATTTT,CANRDNTDTQYF,NA,TRBJ2-3,NA,TRBV6-5
TGCAGTGCCGAACGGGGGGAGGGTTCCAATGAGCAGTTCTTC,CSAERGEGSNEQFF,TRBD2,TRBJ2-1,NA,TRBV20-1
TGTGCCATCAGTGAGCCGTACAGGGTCCAAGAGACCCAGTACTTC,CAISEPYRVQETQYF,NA,TRBJ2-5,few,TRBV10-3
TGTGCCAGCAGCCGAACCGGACAGGGCAATGAGCAGTTCTTC,CASSRTGQGNEQFF,TRBD1,TRBJ2-1,NA,TRBV6-2/TRBV6-3